This T cell receptor (beta chain) was profiled in a study of human T cells and chemical hapten exposure. Study summary: Enrolled patients were predominantly female and had alopecia areata, totalis or universalis.

This CDR3 spans 16 amino acids. The V gene's germline CDR1 is SGHAT and CDR2 FQDESV (reference sequence). V shed 2 bases and J shed 8 bases, with 16 bases lying between them. The study, taken as a whole, reports: Significantly greater numbers of large CDR3 similarity clusters came from expanded TCRs than from controls.

TCRdb reprocessed the RACE reads with MiXCR, giving one entry per CDR3 protein. This table holds under 300,000 distinct CDR3 sequences, roughly 8% found once. As regards this clonotype: Its specificity is unknown.

The time point denotes: pre-sensitization, week 0. This sample's treatment: therapeutic diphenylcyclopropenone sensitization with weekly scalp DPC. The authors extracted total RNA from unfractionated whole blood. The J gene is TRBJ1-6, the V gene TRBV11-1; D remains unclear. The source of this sequence is a man in his late teens or twenties with alopecia areata. Some clones in this sample may be carry-over from other donors' samples. Sequencing used whole blood, obtained in connection with sensitization to the hapten diphenylcyclopropenone (DPC). Here the CDR3 reads CASSLYGPQRHSPLHF. CDR3 bases: TGTGCCAGCAGCTTATACGGGCCTCAACGGCATTCACCCCTCCACTTT.